Presented here are 22 T cell receptor beta chains from one specimen sequenced in a study of PD-1 blockade in mismatch repair-deficient tumors. Here immunoSEQ multiplex PCR was the method, and the copy in TCRdb shows in-frame clones only, minus some. This table holds tens of thousands of clones, 81% found once. The sample in question was peripheral blood, obtained 12 weeks after starting pembrolizumab. Receptors originate from an adult with mismatch repair-deficient cancer.

This rearrangement joins TRBV30 to TRBJ1-5; 8 bases match TRBD1. The CDR3 has 14 residues. Losses at the gene ends were 2 bases for V and 0 bases for J; bases not matched to a gene: 0. Germline CDR1 and CDR2: GTSNPN and SVGIG (reference sequence). The CDR3 sequence is CAWSQGASNQPQHF. Here the CDR3 DNA reads TGTGCCTGGAGTCAGGGGGCTAGCAATCAGCCCCAGCATTTT.

The chain is built from TRBV27 and TRBJ1-1; D might be TRBD1 (6 bases). V was shortened by 5 bases and J by 7 bases, with 17 bases between the two germline ends. CDR3 length: 14 residues. Germline V gene lookup returns CDR1 MNHEY and CDR2 SMNVEV (reference sequence). The CDR3 DNA is TGTGCCAGCAGTAGTCGGACAGCGTTATTTGAAGCTTTCTTT. It yields the protein CASSSRTALFEAFF.

The gene calls are TRBV5-1 and TRBJ1-5; D not resolved. Trimming stripped 0 bases from V and 3 bases from J, with 10 bases between. Germline CDR1 is SGHRS and CDR2 is YFSETQ. There are 15 residues in the CDR3. CDR3 DNA: TGCGCCAGCAGCTTGGATGGGTCCACCAATCAGCCCCAGCATTTT. Translated, it gives CASSLDGSTNQPQHF.

The CDR3 coding sequence is TGTGCCAGCCGAGGCAGCGGCACAGATACGCAGTATTTT. Its protein product is CASRGSGTDTQYF. The chain recombines TRBV2 with TRBJ2-3; D is ambiguous. The ends were cut back, 8 bases at V and 1 base at J, with 10 bases in the middle. Germline V CDR1 and CDR2: SNHLY, FYNNEI. The CDR3 is 13 residues long.

This clone was detected only a few times. The V call is TRBV11-3, the J call TRBJ2-5; 7 bases are shared with TRBD2. Germline lookup yields CDR1 SGHNT and CDR2 YENEEA. The CDR3 length is 15 residues. V shed 2 bases, J shed 4 bases, and the junction held 7 bases outside the gene matches. The CDR3 DNA sequence: TGTGCCAGCAGCTTAAGGGGAAGCGGGACAGAGACCCAGTACTTC. Encoded protein: CASSLRGSGTETQYF.

J is TRBJ2-5 and V is TRBV5-8; no clear D. The CDR3 spans 10 residues. Trimming pared 2 bases from V and 4 bases from J, leaving 0 bases between. Germline V gene data show CDR1 as SGHTS and CDR2 as YDEGEE. Written as DNA, the CDR3 is TGTGCCAGCAGCTTAGAGACCCAGTACTTC. Translated, it gives CASSLETQYF.

This clone was seen only a few times. The V call is TRBV5-1, the J call TRBJ1-3, with D possibly TRBD1 on 5 matching bases. Trimming cost V 4 bases and J 4 bases, with 15 bases left between them. The CDR3 is 15 amino acids. Per the germline V gene, CDR1 is SGHRS and CDR2 is YFSETQ. The CDR3 reads CASSPGTVKGNTIYF. The CDR3 DNA reads TGCGCCAGCAGCCCTGGGACGGTGAAGGGAAACACCATATATTTT. Filled out from reference TRBV5-1 and TRBJ1-3, the complete variable domain reads KAGVTQTPRYLIKTRGQQVTLSCSPISGHRSVSWYQQTPGQGLQFLFEYFSETQRNKGNFPGRFSGRQFSNSRSEMNVSTLELGDSALYLCASSPGTVKGNTIYFGEGSWLTVV.

The gene calls are TRBV7-6 and TRBJ2-2; TRBD2 aligns across 11 bases. The CDR3 has 17 residues. Germline lookup yields CDR1 SGHVS and CDR2 FNYEAQ. The junction had 10 bases not matched to a gene; V was cut back by 5 bases and J by 5 bases. DNA for the CDR3: TGTGCCAGCAGCGGTAGCGGGAGGGCCATGAGAACCGGGGAGCTGTTTTTT. It translates to CASSGSGRAMRTGELFF.

The J gene is TRBJ2-1, the V gene TRBV9; D not resolved. The length of the CDR3 is 15 residues. The germline V gene has CDR1 SGDLS and CDR2 YYNGEE. The V end lost 0 bases, the J end lost 1 base, and 8 bases lay between the germline ends. CDR3 coding DNA: TGTGCCAGCAGCGTAGACGAAGGGTCCTACAATGAGCAGTTCTTC. This translates into CASSVDEGSYNEQFF.

The J gene is TRBJ2-7, the V gene TRBV4-3; TRBD1 is a possible D gene (6 bases). The CDR3 sequence is 13 residues long. Germline CDR1 LGHNA, CDR2 YSLEER. V was clipped by 1 base and J by 6 bases, with 10 bases between them. CDR3 loop: CASSQVQGVEQYF. DNA for the CDR3: TGCGCCAGCAGCCAAGTACAGGGTGTCGAGCAGTACTTC.

The chain couples TRBV9 to TRBJ1-3, with D unclear. This CDR3 region has 13 residues. Germline loops: CDR1 SGDLS, CDR2 YYNGEE. V was shortened by 4 bases and J by 4 bases, with 9 bases between the two germline ends. DNA of the CDR3: TGTGCCAGCAGCCCCGCCGGGGGAAACACCATATATTTT. Its translation is CASSPAGGNTIYF.

The V gene is TRBV4-1, the J gene TRBJ2-7; TRBD2 is a possible D gene (6 bases). The CDR3 runs 14 residues. In germline, CDR1 is MGHRA, CDR2 YSYEKL. V lost 6 bases and J 4 bases, leaving 16 bases between the germline ends. Here the CDR3 reads CASSQEGFEYEQYF. The CDR3 coding sequence is TGCGCCAGCAGTCAGGAGGGATTTGAATACGAGCAGTACTTC.

The CDR3 nucleotides are TGTGCCAGCAAGCGGCAGAAGAACACTGAAGCTTTCTTT. Residues: CASKRQKNTEAFF. This chain uses TRBV7-6 with TRBJ1-1; no clear D gene. V was shortened by 7 bases and J by 1 base, with 10 bases between the two germline ends. This CDR3 is built from 13 residues. Germline-derived CDR1 and CDR2 are SGHVS and FNYEAQ.

At least ten counts were recorded for this clone. V and J are TRBV6-6 and TRBJ1-5; no definite D call. The V gene's germline CDR1 is MNHNY and CDR2 SVGAGI (reference sequence). The CDR3 loop spans 15 amino acids. V shed 6 bases and J shed 1 base, with 13 bases lying between them. As DNA, the CDR3 is TGTGCCAGCAGCCTAGGACGGGCCAGCAATCAGCCCCAGCATTTT. Protein product: CASSLGRASNQPQHF.

The chain has TRBV6-5 and TRBJ1-2; TRBD1 is a possible D gene (6 bases). Trimming stripped 5 bases from V and 2 bases from J, with 9 bases between. Germline CDR1 MNHEY, CDR2 SVGAGI. This CDR3 has 13 residues. Here the CDR3 reads CASSVTGNYGYTF. The CDR3 coding sequence is TGTGCCAGCAGTGTTACAGGGAACTATGGCTACACCTTC.

This CDR3 is CASSPTLAGVGNEQFF. CDR3 sequence (DNA): TGTGCCAGCAGCCCGACACTAGCGGGAGTTGGCAATGAGCAGTTCTTC. The chain recombines TRBV11-2 with TRBJ2-1, with TRBD2 matching 11 bases. CDR1 is SGHAT, CDR2 FQNNGV, per germline. J was trimmed by 6 bases and V by 5 bases; bases with no gene match: 9. The CDR3 is 16 residues long.

This chain uses TRBV7-8 with TRBJ1-1, with D tentatively TRBD1 (5 bases). Trimming left V 6 bases short and J 4 bases short, with 18 bases between. The CDR3 length is 15 residues. Germline-derived CDR1 and CDR2 are SGHVS and FQNEAQ. CDR3 DNA sequence: TGTGCCAGCAGGCTCCAAGGTGGCGGGGCCACTGAAGCTTTCTTT. Protein sequence: CASRLQGGGATEAFF.

The V call is TRBV6-1, the J call TRBJ2-1; TRBD1 matches at 7 bases. Germline V gives CDR1 MNHNS, CDR2 SASEGT. Trimming removed 7 bases from V and 4 bases from J; junction bases left unmatched: 4. The CDR3 contains 13 residues. The DNA for the CDR3 is TGTGCCAGCATCGAGGGGGCTTACAATGAGCAGTTCTTC. It specifies CASIEGAYNEQFF.

This clone was seen only a few times. The chain combines TRBV5-6 with TRBJ1-5; no clear D. CDR3 length: 15 amino acids. Trimming removed 2 bases from V and 0 bases from J, with 9 bases in between. Germline V gene data show CDR1 as SGHDT and CDR2 as YYEEEE. CDR3 coding DNA: TGTGCCAGCAGCTTCCTCGGCCATAGCAATCAGCCCCAGCATTTT. Its translation: CASSFLGHSNQPQHF.

The J gene is TRBJ2-1, the V gene TRBV13; 8 nucleotides align to TRBD2. Germline CDR1 PRHDT, CDR2 FYEKMQ (reference sequence). With V trimmed by 5 bases and J by 7 bases, 7 bases remained unmatched. This CDR3 contains 14 residues. Here the CDR3 DNA reads TGTGCCAGCAGCGGGGGACTAGTACGGAATGAGCAGTTCTTC. Protein: CASSGGLVRNEQFF.

The V call is TRBV7-2, the J call TRBJ1-5, with D unresolved. Trimming took 1 base from V and 0 from J, leaving 7 bases between them. The CDR3 consists of 15 residues. In germline, CDR1 is SGHTA, CDR2 FQGNSA. CDR3 loop: CASSLELYSNQPQHF. The CDR3 DNA reads TGTGCCAGCAGCTTAGAGCTGTATAGCAATCAGCCCCAGCATTTT.

This sequence joins TRBV5-6 and TRBJ1-3, with D tentatively TRBD1 (5 bases). V was shortened by 0 bases and J by 4 bases, with 8 bases between the two germline ends. Germline V gene data show CDR1 as SGHDT and CDR2 as YYEEEE. The CDR3 sequence is 14 residues long. CDR3 amino acids: CASSLAGSGNTIYF. As DNA, the CDR3 is TGTGCCAGCAGCTTGGCAGGGTCCGGAAACACCATATATTTT.